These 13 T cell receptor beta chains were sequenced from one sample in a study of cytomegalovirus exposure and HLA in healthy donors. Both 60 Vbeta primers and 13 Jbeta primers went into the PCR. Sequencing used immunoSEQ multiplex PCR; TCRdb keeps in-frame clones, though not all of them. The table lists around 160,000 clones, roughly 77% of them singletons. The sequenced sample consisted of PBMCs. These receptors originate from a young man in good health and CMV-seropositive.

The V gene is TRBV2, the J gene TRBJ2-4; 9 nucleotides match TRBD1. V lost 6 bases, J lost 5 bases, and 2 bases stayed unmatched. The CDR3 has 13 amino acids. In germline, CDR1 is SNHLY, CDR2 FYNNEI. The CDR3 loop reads CASSRDRENIQYF. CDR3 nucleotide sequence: TGTGCCAGCAGCCGGGACAGGGAAAACATTCAGTACTTC.

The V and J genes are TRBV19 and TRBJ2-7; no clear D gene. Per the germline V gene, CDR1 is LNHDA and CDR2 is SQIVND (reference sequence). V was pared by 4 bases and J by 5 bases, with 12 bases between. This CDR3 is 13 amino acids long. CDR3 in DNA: TGTGCCAGTAGTAGGAACAGTCGTCACGAGCAGTACGTC. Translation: CASSRNSRHEQYV.

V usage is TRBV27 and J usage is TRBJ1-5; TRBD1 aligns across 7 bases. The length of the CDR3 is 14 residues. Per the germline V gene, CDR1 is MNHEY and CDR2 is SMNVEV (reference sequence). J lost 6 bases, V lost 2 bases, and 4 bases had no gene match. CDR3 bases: TGTGCCAGCAGTTTAAGACAGGGAAGTCAGCCCCAGCATTTT. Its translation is CASSLRQGSQPQHF.

The CDR3 protein is CASRPWAGFEKLFF. The CDR3 DNA sequence: TGTGCCAGCAGGCCCTGGGCAGGGTTTGAAAAACTGTTTTTT. V gene TRBV6-6 combines with J gene TRBJ1-4; the D gene is possibly TRBD1 (5 bases). Deletions cut 6 bases from V and 7 bases from J, with 15 bases between. The length of the CDR3 is 14 residues. Germline V gene sequence: CDR1 MNHNY, CDR2 SVGAGI (reference sequence).

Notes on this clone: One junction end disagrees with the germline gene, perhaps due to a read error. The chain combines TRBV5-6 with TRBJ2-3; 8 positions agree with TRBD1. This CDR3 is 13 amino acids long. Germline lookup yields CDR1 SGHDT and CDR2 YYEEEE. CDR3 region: CANSLAGQGTQYF. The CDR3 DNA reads TGTGCCAACAGCTTGGCCGGACAGGGCACGCAGTATTTT.

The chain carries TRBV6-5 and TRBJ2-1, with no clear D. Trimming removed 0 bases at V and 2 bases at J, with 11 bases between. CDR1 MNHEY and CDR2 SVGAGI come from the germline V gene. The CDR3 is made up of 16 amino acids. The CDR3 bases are TGTGCCAGCAGTTACTCGACGGGTCTCCCCTACAATGAGCAGTTCTTC. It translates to CASSYSTGLPYNEQFF.

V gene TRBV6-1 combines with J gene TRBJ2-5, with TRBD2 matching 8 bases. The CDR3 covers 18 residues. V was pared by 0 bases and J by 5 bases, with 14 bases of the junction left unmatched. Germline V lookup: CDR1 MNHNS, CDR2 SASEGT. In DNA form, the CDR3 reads TGTGCCAGCAGTGAAGCCATCGGGGGGGGCAGGTTAGGGGAGACCCAGTACTTC. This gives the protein CASSEAIGGGRLGETQYF.

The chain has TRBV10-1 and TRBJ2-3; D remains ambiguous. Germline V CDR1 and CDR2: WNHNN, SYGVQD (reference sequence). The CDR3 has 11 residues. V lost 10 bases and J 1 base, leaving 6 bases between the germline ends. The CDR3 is CATSRTDTQYF. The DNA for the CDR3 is TGCGCCACCTCCCGCACAGATACGCAGTATTTT.

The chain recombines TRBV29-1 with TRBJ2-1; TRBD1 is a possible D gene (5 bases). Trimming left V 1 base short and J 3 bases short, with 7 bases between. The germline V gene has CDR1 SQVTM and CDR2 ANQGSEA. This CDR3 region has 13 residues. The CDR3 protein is CSVEGRDYNEQFF. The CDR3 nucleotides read TGCAGCGTTGAAGGCAGGGACTACAATGAGCAGTTCTTC.

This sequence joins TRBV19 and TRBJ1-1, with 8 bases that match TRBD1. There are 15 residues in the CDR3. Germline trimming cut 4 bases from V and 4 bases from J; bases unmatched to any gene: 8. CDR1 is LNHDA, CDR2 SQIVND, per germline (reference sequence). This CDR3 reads CASSTDGQGATEAFF. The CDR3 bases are TGTGCCAGTAGTACCGATGGACAGGGTGCCACTGAAGCTTTCTTT.

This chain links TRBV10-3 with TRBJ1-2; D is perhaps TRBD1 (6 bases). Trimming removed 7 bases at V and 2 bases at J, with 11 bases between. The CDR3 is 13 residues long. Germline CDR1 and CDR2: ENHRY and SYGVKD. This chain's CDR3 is CAITEDRNYGYTF. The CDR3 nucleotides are TGTGCCATCACCGAGGACAGAAACTATGGCTACACCTTC.

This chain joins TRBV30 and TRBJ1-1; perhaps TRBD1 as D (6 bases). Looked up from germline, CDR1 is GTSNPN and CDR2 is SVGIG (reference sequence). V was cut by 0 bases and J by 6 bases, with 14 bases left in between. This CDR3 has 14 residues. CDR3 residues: CAWSVSGVRPEAFF. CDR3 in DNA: TGTGCCTGGAGTGTATCAGGGGTAAGGCCTGAAGCTTTCTTT.

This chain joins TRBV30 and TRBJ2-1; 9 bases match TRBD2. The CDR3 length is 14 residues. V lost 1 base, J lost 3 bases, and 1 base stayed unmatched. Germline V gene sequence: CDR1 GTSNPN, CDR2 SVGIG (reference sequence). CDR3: CAWSETSGYNEQFF. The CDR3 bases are TGTGCCTGGAGTGAGACTAGCGGCTACAATGAGCAGTTCTTC.